This record concerns one TCR beta chain sequence. Antigen unknown. The PCR used 60 Vbeta and 13 Jbeta primers. Repertoires were generated with immunoSEQ multiplex PCR, while TCRdb's copy carries only in-frame clones and drops some. The table includes hundreds of thousands of clones, around 76% detected once. This record comes from a study of cytomegalovirus exposure and HLA in healthy donors. General observations from the study: The authors confirmed in vitro that a few CMV-associated chains were specific for CMV antigens.

The V end lost 4 bases, the J end lost 2 bases, and 15 bases lay between the germline ends. The CDR3 has 15 residues. CDR1 and CDR2 from the germline V gene are MNHEY and SMNVEV (reference sequence). The sample consisted of PBMCs. The chain joins TRBV27 to TRBJ2-7; D is possibly TRBD1 (6 bases). The sequence came from a man aged 18-30 years in good health and CMV-seronegative. The DNA of the CDR3 is TGTGCCAGCAGTTACTCGACAGGAGGCGCCTACGAGCAGTACTTC. Encoded protein: CASSYSTGGAYEQYF.